The clone carrying this TCR beta chain was counted ten times or more. The length of the CDR3 is 16 residues. V shed 2 bases, J shed 7 bases, and the junction held 6 bases outside the gene matches. The germline V gene encodes CDR1 KGHSH and CDR2 LQKENI. The data were obtained in a study of T cells in Graves' hyperthyroidism and ophthalmopathy. There were TCR beta CDR3 regions amplified from RNA transcripts. Initially, a first-round RT-PCR of the TCR CDR3 employed the HTBI primer set. TCRdb re-derived calls from the multiplex PCR reads in MiXCR, one entry per CDR3 protein. The top ten clones hold less than 9.5% of a sample with 500,000 to 750,000 distinct CDR3 sequences, 15% to 19% of them seen once. Among the patients, aged 18 to 65, hyperthyroidism was newly diagnosed and had lasted under 2 months. Not enrolled were patients with uncontrolled infection, other autoimmune disease, pregnancy or lactation.

The sequenced sample consisted of blood. The V gene is TRBV18, the J gene TRBJ2-1; TRBD2 aligns across 12 bases. This TCR was sampled from a woman aged 30 to 39 with Graves' hyperthyroidism. CDR3 region: CASSPRLAGAFNEQFF. In nucleotides, the CDR3 is TGTGCCAGCTCACCAAGACTAGCGGGAGCTTTTAATGAGCAGTTCTTC.